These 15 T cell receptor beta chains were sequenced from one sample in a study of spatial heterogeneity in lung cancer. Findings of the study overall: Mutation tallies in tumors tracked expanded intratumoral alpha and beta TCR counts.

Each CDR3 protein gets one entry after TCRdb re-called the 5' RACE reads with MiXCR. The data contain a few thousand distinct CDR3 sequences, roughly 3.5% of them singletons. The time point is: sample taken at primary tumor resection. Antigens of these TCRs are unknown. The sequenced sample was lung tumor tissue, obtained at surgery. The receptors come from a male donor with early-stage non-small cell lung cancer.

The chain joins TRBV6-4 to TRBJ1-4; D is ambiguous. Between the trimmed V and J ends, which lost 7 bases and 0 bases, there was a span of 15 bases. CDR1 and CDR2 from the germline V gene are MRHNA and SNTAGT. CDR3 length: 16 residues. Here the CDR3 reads CASKTPGSSTNEKLFF. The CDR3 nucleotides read TGTGCCAGCAAGACACCGGGGTCCTCAACTAATGAAAAACTGTTTTTT.

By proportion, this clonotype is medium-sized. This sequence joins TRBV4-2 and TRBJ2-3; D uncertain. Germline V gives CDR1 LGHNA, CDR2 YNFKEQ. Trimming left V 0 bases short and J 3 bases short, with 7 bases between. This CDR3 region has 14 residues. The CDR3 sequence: CASSQEALTDTQYF. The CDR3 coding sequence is TGTGCCAGCAGCCAAGAAGCTTTGACAGATACGCAGTATTTT.

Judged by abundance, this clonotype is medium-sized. CDR3 residues: CASSLEGQGYNEQFF. The DNA of the CDR3 is TGTGCCAGCAGCTTAGAGGGACAGGGCTACAATGAGCAGTTCTTC. The gene calls are TRBV7-2 and TRBJ2-1; 9 bases agree with TRBD1. V was pared by 1 base and J by 3 bases, with 1 base of the junction left unmatched. Germline V gene data show CDR1 as SGHTA and CDR2 as FQGNSA. CDR3 length: 15 residues.

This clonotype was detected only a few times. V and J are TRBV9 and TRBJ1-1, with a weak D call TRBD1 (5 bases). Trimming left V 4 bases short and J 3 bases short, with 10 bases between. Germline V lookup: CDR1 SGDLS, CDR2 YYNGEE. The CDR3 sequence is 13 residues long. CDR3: CASSSGAHTEAFF. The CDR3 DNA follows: TGTGCCAGCAGCTCCGGGGCCCACACTGAAGCTTTCTTT.

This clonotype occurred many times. The CDR3 DNA reads TGCAGTGCTAGAGCCCAGGGACAGGGCTATGGCTACACCTTC. Its translation: CSARAQGQGYGYTF. The gene calls are TRBV20-1 and TRBJ1-2; TRBD1 aligns across 9 bases. The junction had 4 bases not matched to a gene; V was cut back by 1 base and J by 4 bases. The CDR3 spans 14 residues. CDR1 DFQATT and CDR2 SNEGSKA come from the germline V gene (reference sequence).

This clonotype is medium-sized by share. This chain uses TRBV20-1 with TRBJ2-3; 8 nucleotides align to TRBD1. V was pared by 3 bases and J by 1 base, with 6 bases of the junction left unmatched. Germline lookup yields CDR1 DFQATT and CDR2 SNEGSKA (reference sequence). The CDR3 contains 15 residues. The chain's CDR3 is CSASIGQGGTDTQYF. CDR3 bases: TGCAGTGCTAGCATCGGACAGGGTGGCACAGATACGCAGTATTTT.

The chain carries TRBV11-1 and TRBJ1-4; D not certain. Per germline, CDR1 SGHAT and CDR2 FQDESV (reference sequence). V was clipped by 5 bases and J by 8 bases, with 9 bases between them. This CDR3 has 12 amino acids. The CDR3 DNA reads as TGTGCCAGCAGCAGGGATGAGGAAAAACTGTTTTTT. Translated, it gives CASSRDEEKLFF.

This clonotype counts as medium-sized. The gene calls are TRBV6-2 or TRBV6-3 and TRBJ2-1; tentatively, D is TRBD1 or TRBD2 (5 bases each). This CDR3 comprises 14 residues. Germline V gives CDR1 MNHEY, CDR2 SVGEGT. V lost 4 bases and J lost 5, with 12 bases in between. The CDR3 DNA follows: TGTGCCAGCAGTTTTGGGGACGAAAACAATGAGCAGTTCTTC. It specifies CASSFGDENNEQFF.

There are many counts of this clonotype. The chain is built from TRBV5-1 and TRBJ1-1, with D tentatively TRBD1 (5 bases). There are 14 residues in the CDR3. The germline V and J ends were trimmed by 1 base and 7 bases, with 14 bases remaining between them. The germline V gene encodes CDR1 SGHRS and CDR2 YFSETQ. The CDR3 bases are TGCGCCAGCAGCTTGAATGGGGTTGGGGGTGAAGCTTTCTTT. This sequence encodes CASSLNGVGGEAFF.

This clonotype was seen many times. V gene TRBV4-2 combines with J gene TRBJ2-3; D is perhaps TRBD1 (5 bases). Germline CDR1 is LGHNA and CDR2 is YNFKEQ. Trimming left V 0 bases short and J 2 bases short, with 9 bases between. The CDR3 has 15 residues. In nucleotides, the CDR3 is TGTGCCAGCAGCCAAGAAGGACAACCCACAGATACGCAGTATTTT. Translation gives CASSQEGQPTDTQYF.

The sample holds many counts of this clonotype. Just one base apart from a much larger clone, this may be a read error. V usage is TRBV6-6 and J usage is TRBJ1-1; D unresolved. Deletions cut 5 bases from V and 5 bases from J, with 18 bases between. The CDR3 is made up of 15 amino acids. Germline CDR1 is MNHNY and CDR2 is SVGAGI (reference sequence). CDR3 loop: CASSKRGGRATEAFF. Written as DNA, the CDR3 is TGTGCCAGCAGTAAGCGAGGCGGGAGGGCAACTGAAGCTTTCTTT.

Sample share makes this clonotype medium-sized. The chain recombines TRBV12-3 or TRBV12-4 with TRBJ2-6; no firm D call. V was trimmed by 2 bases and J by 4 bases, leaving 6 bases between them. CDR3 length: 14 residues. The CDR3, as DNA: TGTGCCAGCAGTTTATTTTCCGGGGCCAACGTCCTGACTTTC. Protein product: CASSLFSGANVLTF.

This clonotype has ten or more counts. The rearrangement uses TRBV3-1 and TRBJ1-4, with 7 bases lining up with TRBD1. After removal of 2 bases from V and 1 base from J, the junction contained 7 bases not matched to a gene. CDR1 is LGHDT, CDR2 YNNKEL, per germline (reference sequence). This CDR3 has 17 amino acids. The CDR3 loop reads CASSQSQDRVTNEKLFF. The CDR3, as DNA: TGTGCCAGCAGCCAATCCCAAGACAGGGTAACTAATGAAAAACTGTTTTTT.

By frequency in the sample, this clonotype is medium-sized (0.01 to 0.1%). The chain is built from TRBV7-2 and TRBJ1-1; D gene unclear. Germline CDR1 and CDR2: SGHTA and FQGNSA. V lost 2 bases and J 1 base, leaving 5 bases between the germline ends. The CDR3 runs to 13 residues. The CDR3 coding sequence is TGTGCCAGCAGCTTAAGAGGGAACACTGAAGCTTTCTTT. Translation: CASSLRGNTEAFF.

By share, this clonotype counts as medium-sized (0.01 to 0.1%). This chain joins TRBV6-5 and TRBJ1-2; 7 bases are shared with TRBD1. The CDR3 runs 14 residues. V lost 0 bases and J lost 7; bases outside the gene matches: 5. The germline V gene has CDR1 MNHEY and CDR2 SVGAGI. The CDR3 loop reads CASSYSMDRSGYTF. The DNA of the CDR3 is TGTGCCAGCAGTTACTCGATGGACAGGAGTGGCTACACCTTC.